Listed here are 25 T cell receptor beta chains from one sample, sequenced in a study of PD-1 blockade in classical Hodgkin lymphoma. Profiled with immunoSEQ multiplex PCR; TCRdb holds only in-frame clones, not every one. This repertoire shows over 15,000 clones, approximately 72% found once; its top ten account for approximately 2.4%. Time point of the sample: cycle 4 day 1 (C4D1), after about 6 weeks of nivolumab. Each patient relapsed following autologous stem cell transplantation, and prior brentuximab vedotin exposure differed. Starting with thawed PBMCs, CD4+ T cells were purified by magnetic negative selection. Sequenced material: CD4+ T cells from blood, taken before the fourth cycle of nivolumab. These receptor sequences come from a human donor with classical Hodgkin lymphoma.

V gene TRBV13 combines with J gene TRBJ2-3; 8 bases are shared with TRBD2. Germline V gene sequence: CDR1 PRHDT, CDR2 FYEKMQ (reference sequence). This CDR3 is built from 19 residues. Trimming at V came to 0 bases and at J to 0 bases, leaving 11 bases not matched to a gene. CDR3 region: CASSLGTWVSGGSTDTQYF. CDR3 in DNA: TGTGCCAGCAGCTTAGGCACGTGGGTGAGCGGGGGTAGCACAGATACGCAGTATTTT.

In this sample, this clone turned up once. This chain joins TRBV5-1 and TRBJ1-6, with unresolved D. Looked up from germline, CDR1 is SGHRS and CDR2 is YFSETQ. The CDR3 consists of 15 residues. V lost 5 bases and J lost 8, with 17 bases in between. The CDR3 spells CASSMDRRPDSPLHF. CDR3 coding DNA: TGCGCCAGCAGTATGGATCGGAGGCCGGATTCACCCCTCCACTTT.

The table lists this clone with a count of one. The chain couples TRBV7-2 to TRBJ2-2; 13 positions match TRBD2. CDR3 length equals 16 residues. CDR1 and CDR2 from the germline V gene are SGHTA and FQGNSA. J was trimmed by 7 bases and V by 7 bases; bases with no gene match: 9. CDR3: CASNPTGLAGNGELFF. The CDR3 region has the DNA TGTGCCAGCAACCCGACGGGACTAGCGGGGAACGGGGAGCTGTTTTTT.

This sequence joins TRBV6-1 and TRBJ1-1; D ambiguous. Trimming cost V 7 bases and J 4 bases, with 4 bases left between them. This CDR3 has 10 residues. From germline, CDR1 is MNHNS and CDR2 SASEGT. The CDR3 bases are TGTGCCAGCATCATCACTGAAGCTTTCTTT. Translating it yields CASIITEAFF.

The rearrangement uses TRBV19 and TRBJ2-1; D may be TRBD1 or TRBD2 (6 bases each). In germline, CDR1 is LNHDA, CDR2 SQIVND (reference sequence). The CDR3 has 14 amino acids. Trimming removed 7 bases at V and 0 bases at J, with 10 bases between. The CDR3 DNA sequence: TGTGCCAGTACCCCGGGGGCCTCCTACAATGAGCAGTTCTTC. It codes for CASTPGASYNEQFF. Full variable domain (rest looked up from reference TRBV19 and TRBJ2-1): DGGITQSPKYLFRKEGQNVTLSCEQNLNHDAMYWYRQDPGQGLRLIYYSQIVNDFQKGDIAEGYSVSREKKESFPLTVTSAQKNPTAFYLCASTPGASYNEQFFGPGTRLTVL.

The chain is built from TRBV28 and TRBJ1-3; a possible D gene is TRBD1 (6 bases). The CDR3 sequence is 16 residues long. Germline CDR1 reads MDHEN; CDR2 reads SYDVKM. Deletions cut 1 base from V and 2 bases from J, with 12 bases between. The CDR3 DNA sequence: TGTGCCAGCAGTTTATTGGACAGAGGGGCTGGAAACACCATATATTTT. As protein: CASSLLDRGAGNTIYF. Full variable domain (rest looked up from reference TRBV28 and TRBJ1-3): DVKVTQSSRYLVKRTGEKVFLECVQDMDHENMFWYRQDPGLGLRLIYFSYDVKMKEKGDIPEGYSVSREKKERFSLILESASTNQTSMYLCASSLLDRGAGNTIYFGEGSWLTVV.

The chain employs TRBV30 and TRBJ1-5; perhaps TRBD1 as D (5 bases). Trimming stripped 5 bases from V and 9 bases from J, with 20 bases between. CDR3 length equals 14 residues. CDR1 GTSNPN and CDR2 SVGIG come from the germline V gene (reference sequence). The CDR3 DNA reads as TGTGCCTGGGCCGGGGCAGGCTATGGGCGGCCCCAGCATTTT. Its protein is CAWAGAGYGRPQHF.

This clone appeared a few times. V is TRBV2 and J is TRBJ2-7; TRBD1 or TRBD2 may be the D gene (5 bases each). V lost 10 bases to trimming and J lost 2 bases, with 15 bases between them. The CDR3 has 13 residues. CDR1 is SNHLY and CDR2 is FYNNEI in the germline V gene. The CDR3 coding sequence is TGTGCCACCAATCGGGACGGTGCCTACGAGCAGTACTTC. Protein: CATNRDGAYEQYF.

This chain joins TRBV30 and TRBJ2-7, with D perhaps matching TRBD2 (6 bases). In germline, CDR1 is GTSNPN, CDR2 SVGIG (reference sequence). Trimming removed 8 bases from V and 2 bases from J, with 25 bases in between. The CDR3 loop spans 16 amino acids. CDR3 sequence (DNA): TGTGCCACTAATGGCCGGAGGGCCTCCTCCCCCTACGAGCAGTACTTC. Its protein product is CATNGRRASSPYEQYF. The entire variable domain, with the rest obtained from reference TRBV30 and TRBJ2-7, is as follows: SQTIHQWPATLVQPVGSPLSLECTVEGTSNPNLYWYRQAAGRGLQLLFYSVGIGQISSEVPQNLSASRPQDRQFILSSKKLLLSDSGFYLCATNGRRASSPYEQYFGPGTRLTVT.

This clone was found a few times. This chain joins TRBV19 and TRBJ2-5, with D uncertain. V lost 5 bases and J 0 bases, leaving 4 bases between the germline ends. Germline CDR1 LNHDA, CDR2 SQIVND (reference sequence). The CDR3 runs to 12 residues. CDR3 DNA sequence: TGTGCCAGTAGTCGTGACCAAGAGACCCAGTACTTC. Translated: CASSRDQETQYF.

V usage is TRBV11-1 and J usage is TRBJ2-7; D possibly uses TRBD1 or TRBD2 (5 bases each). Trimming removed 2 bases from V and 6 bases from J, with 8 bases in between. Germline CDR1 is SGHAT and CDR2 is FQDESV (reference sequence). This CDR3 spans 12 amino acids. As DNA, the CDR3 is TGTGCCAGCAGCTTAATTGGGGGCGAGCAGTACGTC. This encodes CASSLIGGEQYV.

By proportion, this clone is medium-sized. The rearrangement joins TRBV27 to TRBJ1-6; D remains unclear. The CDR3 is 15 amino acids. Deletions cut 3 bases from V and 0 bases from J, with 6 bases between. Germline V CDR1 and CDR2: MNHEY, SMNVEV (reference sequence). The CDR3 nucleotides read TGTGCCAGCAGTTTTGGGAGCTCCTATAATTCACCCCTCCACTTT. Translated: CASSFGSSYNSPLHF.

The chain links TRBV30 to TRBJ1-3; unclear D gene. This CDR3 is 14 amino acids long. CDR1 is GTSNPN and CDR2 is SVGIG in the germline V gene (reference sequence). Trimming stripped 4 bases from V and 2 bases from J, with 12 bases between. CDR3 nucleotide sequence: TGTGCCTGGAAGAGGGAGGAAACTGGAAACACCATATATTTT. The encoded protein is CAWKREETGNTIYF.

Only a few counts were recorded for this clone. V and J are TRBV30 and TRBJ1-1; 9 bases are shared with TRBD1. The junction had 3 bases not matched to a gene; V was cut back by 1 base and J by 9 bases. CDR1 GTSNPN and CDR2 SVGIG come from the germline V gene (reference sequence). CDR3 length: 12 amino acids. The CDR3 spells CAWSEGTGKAFF. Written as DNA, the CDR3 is TGTGCCTGGAGTGAAGGGACAGGGAAAGCTTTCTTT.

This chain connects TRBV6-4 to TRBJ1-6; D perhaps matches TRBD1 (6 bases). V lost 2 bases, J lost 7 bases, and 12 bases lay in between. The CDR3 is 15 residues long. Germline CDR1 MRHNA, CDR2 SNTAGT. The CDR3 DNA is TGTGCCAGCAGTGACCAGGGGCCTAGGAATTCACCCCTCCACTTT. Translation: CASSDQGPRNSPLHF.

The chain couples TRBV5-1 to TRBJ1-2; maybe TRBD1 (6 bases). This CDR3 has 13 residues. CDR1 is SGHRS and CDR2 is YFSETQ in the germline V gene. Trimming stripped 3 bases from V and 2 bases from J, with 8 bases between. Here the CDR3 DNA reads TGCGCCAGCAGCTACGGACAGAACTATGGCTACACCTTC. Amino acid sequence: CASSYGQNYGYTF.

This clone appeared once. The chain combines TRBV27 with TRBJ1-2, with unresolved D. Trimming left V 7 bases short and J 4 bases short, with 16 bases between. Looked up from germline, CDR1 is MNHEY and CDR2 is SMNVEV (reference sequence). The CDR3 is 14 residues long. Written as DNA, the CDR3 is TGTGCCAGCACCTTCTCGGGCGGGTCCTATGGCTACACCTTC. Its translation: CASTFSGGSYGYTF.

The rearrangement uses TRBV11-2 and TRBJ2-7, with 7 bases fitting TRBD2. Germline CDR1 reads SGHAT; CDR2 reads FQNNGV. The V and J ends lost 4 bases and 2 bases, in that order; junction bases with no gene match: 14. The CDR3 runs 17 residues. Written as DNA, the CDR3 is TGTGCCAGCAGCTATTTTTCTGGCGGGAGAGTCCCCTACGAGCAGTACTTC. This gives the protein CASSYFSGGRVPYEQYF.

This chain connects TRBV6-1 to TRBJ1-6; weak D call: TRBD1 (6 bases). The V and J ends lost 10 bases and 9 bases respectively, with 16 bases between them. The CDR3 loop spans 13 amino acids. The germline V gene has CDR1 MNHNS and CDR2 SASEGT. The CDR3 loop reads CAIHRERSSPLHF. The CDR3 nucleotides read TGTGCCATCCACAGGGAAAGGAGTTCACCCCTCCACTTT.

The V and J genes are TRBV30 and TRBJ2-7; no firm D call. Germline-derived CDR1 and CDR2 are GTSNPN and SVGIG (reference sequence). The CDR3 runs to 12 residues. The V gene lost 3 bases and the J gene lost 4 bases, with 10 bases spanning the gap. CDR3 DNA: TGTGCCTGGAGCGAACAACGTTACGAGCAGTACTTC. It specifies CAWSEQRYEQYF.

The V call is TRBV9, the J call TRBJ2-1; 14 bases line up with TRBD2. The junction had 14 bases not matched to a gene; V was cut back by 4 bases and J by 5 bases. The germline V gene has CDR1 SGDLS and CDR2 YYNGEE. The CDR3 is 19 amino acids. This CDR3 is CASSFRTSGRKISDNEQFF. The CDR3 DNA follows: TGTGCCAGCAGCTTCCGGACTAGCGGGAGGAAAATATCGGACAATGAGCAGTTCTTC.

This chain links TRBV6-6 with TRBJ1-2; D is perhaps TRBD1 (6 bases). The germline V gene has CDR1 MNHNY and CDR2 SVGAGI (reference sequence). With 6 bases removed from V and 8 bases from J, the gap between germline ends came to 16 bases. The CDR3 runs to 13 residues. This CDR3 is CASREGGGKGYTF. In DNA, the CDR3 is TGTGCCAGCAGAGAGGGGGGGGGCAAAGGCTACACCTTC.

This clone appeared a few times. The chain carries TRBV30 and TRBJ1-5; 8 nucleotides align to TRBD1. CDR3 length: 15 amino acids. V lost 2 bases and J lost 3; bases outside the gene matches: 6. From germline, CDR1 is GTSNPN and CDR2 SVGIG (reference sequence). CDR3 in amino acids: CAWSTWTGINQPQHF. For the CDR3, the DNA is TGTGCCTGGAGTACCTGGACAGGGATCAATCAGCCCCAGCATTTT.

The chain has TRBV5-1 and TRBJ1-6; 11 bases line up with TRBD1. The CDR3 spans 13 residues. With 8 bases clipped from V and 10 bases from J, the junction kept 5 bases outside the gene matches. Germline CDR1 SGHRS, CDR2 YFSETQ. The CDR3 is CASNRDRGSPLHF. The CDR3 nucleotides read TGCGCCAGTAACCGGGACAGGGGGTCACCCCTCCACTTT.

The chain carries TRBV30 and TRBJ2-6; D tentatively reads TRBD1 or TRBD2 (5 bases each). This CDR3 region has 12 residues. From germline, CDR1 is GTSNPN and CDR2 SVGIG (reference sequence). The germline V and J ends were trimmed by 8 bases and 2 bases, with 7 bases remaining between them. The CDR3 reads CARDAGANVLTF. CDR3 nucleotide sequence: TGTGCCAGGGACGCTGGGGCCAACGTCCTGACTTTC.